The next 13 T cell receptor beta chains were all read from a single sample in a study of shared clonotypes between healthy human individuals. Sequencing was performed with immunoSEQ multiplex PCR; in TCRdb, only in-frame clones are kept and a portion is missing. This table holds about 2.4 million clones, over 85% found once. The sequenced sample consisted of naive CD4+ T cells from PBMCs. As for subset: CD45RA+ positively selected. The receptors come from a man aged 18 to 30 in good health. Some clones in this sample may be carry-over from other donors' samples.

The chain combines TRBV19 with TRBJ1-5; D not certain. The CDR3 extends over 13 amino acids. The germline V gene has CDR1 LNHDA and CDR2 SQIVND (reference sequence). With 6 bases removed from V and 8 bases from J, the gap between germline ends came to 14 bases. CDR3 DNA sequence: TGTGCCAGTAGATCTACCCAGAGGGAGCCCCAGCATTTT. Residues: CASRSTQREPQHF.

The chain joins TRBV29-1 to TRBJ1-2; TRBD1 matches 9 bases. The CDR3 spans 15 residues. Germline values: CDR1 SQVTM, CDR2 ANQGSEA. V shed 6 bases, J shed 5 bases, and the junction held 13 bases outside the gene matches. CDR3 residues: CSVGDRANLFYGYTF. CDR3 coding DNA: TGCAGCGTCGGGGACAGGGCGAATCTCTTTTATGGCTACACCTTC.

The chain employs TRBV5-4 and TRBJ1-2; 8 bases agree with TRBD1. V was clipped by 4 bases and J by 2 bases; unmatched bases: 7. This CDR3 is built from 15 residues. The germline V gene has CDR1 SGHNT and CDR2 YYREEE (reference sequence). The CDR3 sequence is CASSVSGGANYGYTF. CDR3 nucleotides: TGTGCCAGCAGCGTGTCAGGGGGCGCAAACTATGGCTACACCTTC.

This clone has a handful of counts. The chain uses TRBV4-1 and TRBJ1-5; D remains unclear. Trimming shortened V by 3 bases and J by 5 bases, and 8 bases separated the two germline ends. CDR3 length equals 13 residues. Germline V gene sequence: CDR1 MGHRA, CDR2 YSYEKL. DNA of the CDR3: TGCGCCAGCAGCCACCCTAGGGATCAGCCCCAGCATTTT. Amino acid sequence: CASSHPRDQPQHF.

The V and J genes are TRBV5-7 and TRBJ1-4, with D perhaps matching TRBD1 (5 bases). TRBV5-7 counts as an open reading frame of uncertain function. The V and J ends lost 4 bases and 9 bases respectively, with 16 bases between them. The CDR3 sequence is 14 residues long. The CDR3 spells CASSSRGGQQKLFF. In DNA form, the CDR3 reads TGTGCCAGCAGCAGCCGGGGGGGTCAACAAAAACTGTTTTTT.

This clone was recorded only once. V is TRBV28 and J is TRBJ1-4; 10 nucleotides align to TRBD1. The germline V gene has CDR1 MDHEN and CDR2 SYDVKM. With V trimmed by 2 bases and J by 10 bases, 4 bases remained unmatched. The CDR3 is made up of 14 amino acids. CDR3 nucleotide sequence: TGTGCCAGCAGTTTACCCGGGACAGGGGTAAAACTGTTTTTT. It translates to CASSLPGTGVKLFF.

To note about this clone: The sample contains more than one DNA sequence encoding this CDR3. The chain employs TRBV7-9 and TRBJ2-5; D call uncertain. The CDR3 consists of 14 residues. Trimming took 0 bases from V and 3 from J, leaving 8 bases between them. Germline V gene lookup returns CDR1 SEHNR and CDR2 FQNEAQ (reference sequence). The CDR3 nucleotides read TGTGCCAGCAGCTTAGCGAGCAGAGAAGAGACCCAGTACTTC. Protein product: CASSLASREETQYF. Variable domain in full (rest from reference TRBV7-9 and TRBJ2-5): DTGVSQNPRHKITKRGQNVTFRCDPISEHNRLYWYRQTLGQGPEFLTYFQNEAQLEKSRLLSDRFSAERPKGSFSTLEIQRTEQGDSAMYLCASSLASREETQYFGPGTRLLVL.

CDR3 in amino acids: CASSDGTGRQFF. The DNA for the CDR3 is TGTGCCAGCAGTGACGGGACAGGAAGGCAGTTCTTC. J is TRBJ2-1 and V is TRBV6-4; TRBD1 aligns across 8 bases. The V gene's germline CDR1 is MRHNA and CDR2 SNTAGT. The V gene end was trimmed by 2 bases and the J gene end by 12 bases; junction bases not matched to a gene: 3. CDR3 length: 12 amino acids.

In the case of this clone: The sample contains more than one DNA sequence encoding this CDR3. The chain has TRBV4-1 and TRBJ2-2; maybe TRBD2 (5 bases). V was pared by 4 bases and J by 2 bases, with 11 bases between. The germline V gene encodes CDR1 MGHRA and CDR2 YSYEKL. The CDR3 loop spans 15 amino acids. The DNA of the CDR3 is TGCGCCAGCAGCCCGCGGACTTCCAACACCGGGGAGCTGTTTTTT. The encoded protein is CASSPRTSNTGELFF.

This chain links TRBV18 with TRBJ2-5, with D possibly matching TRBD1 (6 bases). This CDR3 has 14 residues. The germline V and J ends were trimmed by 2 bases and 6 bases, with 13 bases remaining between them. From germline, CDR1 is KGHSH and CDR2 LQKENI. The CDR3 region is CASSPAGDVKTQYF. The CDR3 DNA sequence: TGTGCCAGCTCACCAGCAGGGGACGTAAAGACCCAGTACTTC. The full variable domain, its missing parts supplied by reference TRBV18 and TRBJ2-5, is NAGVMQNPRHLVRRRGQEARLRCSPMKGHSHVYWYRQLPEEGLKFMVYLQKENIIDESGMPKERFSAEFPKEGPSILRIQQVVRGDSAAYFCASSPAGDVKTQYFGPGTRLLVL.

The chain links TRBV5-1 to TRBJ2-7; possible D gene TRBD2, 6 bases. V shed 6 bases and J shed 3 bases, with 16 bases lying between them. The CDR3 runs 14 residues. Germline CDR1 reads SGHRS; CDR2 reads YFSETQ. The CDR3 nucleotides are TGCGCCAGCAAGACGGGACTTCTTTACTACGAGCAGTACTTC. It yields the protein CASKTGLLYYEQYF.

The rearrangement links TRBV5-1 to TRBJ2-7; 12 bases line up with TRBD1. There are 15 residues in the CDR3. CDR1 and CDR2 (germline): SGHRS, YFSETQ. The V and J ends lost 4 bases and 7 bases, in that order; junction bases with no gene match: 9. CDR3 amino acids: CASSAWGQGAGEQYF. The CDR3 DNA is TGCGCCAGCAGCGCGTGGGGACAGGGGGCAGGAGAGCAGTACTTC.

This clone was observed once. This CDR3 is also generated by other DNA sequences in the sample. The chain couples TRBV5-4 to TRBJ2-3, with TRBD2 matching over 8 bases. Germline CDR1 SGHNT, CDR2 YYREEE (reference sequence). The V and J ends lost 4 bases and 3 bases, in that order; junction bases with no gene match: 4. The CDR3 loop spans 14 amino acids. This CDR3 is CASSPGGGTDTQYF. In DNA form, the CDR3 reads TGTGCCAGCAGCCCCGGGGGGGGTACAGATACGCAGTATTTT.